Sequencing of this T cell receptor (beta chain) was carried out in a study of cytomegalovirus exposure and HLA in healthy donors. 60 Vbeta and 13 Jbeta primers were used in PCR. In the study's own analysis: In a later analysis, the count reached about 82 million unique TCR beta chains, with around 11 million shared. Here immunoSEQ multiplex PCR was the method, and the copy in TCRdb shows in-frame clones only, minus some. That table gives V, J and clone size, and the DNA gave D and trimming. The sample has roughly 240,000 clones, around 80% seen once; the top ten hold around 0.44%. Of note for this clone: Its specificity is unknown.

Study findings and constraints: A previous analysis found most TCR beta V segments productive roughly 87% or roughly 30% of the time.

This CDR3 is 13 amino acids long. CDR1 and CDR2 from the germline V gene are LNHDA and SQIVND (reference sequence). Germline trimming cut 7 bases from V and 4 bases from J; bases unmatched to any gene: 2. The source of this sequence is a boy younger than 18 in good health and CMV-seronegative. The gene calls are TRBV19 and TRBJ1-3; TRBD1 matches at 9 bases. Source material: PBMCs. The DNA of the CDR3 is TGTGCCAGTAACAGGGGGCAAGGAAACACCATATATTTT. Its protein is CASNRGQGNTIYF.